The 9 T cell receptor beta chains presented below share a single source sample, sequenced in a study of cytomegalovirus exposure and HLA in healthy donors. Researchers ran the PCR with 60 Vbeta and 13 Jbeta primers. TCRdb's copy holds only in-frame clones and misses some; the assay was immunoSEQ multiplex PCR. The table lists approximately 75,000 clones, about 74% of them singletons, with approximately 12% in the top ten. Specimen: PBMCs. The receptor set was obtained from a woman aged 55-69 years in good health and CMV-seropositive.

The rearrangement joins TRBV6-5 to TRBJ2-7; D remains ambiguous. CDR3 length equals 13 residues. CDR1 and CDR2 (germline): MNHEY, SVGAGI. Trimming took off 0 bases at V and 6 bases at J, with 9 bases between the two ends. The CDR3 sequence is CASSYSSSGEQYF. CDR3 nucleotide sequence: TGTGCCAGCAGTTACTCATCTAGTGGCGAGCAGTACTTC.

The chain carries TRBV11-2 and TRBJ1-1; D call uncertain. The V and J ends lost 0 bases and 5 bases respectively, with 10 bases between them. This CDR3 contains 14 residues. The germline CDR1 and CDR2 sequences are SGHAT and FQNNGV. CDR3 sequence reads: CASSLDPAGTEAFF. Here the CDR3 DNA reads TGTGCCAGCAGCTTAGATCCCGCGGGAACTGAAGCTTTCTTT.

This chain joins TRBV28 and TRBJ2-2, with 13 positions matching TRBD2. Germline-derived CDR1 and CDR2 are MDHEN and SYDVKM. The CDR3 has 16 amino acids. V dropped 6 bases and J dropped 4; count of bases not matched to a gene: 5. CDR3 sequence (DNA): TGTGCCAGCAGGCCTACTAGCGGGAGGGTCACCGGGGAGCTGTTTTTT. Translated, it gives CASRPTSGRVTGELFF.

This chain links TRBV5-1 with TRBJ2-1; TRBD2 matches at 9 bases. Germline V gene lookup returns CDR1 SGHRS and CDR2 YFSETQ. With V trimmed by 4 bases and J by 6 bases, 8 bases remained unmatched. This CDR3 is 15 amino acids long. In nucleotides, the CDR3 is TGCGCCAGCAGCCCGGGACTAGCAGGAGGCAATGAGCAGTTCTTC. The encoded protein is CASSPGLAGGNEQFF.

The chain combines TRBV30 with TRBJ2-2; TRBD2 matches at 11 bases. This CDR3 contains 16 residues. V was clipped by 2 bases and J by 2 bases; unmatched bases: 4. Germline CDR1 GTSNPN, CDR2 SVGIG (reference sequence). The CDR3 bases are TGTGCCTGGAGTCGACTAGCGGGATCCAACACCGGGGAGCTGTTTTTT. Protein: CAWSRLAGSNTGELFF. Filled out from reference TRBV30 and TRBJ2-2, the complete variable domain reads SQTIHQWPATLVQPVGSPLSLECTVEGTSNPNLYWYRQAAGRGLQLLFYSVGIGQISSEVPQNLSASRPQDRQFILSSKKLLLSDSGFYLCAWSRLAGSNTGELFFGEGSRLTVL.

The sample holds one count of this clone. The CDR3 reads CASSEELRVTNYGYTF. In DNA, the CDR3 is TGTGCCAGCAGTGAAGAACTCAGGGTTACTAACTATGGCTACACCTTC. The rearrangement joins TRBV6-1 to TRBJ1-2; maybe TRBD1 (5 bases). The CDR3 has 16 residues. Germline loops: CDR1 MNHNS, CDR2 SASEGT. Trimming took 1 base from V and 0 from J, leaving 12 bases between them.

This chain uses TRBV23-1 with TRBJ2-2, with D possibly matching TRBD1 (6 bases). TRBV23-1 has ORF status, its function being uncertain. Trimming removed 0 bases at V and 5 bases at J, with 13 bases between. This CDR3 is built from 16 residues. The CDR3: CASSQSTQGVTGELFF. In DNA, the CDR3 is TGCGCCAGCAGTCAATCGACACAGGGAGTAACCGGGGAGCTGTTTTTT.

V is TRBV12-5 and J is TRBJ2-1, with 7 bases lining up with TRBD1. The J segment lost 2 bases and the V segment lost 3 bases, leaving 4 bases of the junction unmatched. This CDR3 comprises 15 residues. From germline, CDR1 is LGHNT and CDR2 FRNRAP. Written as DNA, the CDR3 is TGTGCTAGTGGTTTACAGGGGCCCACCTACAATGAGCAGTTCTTC. Its protein product is CASGLQGPTYNEQFF.

The chain recombines TRBV7-9 with TRBJ2-7; a weak D match, TRBD1 (6 bases). Germline V gives CDR1 SEHNR, CDR2 FQNEAQ (reference sequence). There are 14 residues in the CDR3. With 4 bases removed from V and 6 bases from J, the gap between germline ends came to 16 bases. The CDR3 loop is CASSSTGTSSEQYF. The CDR3 nucleotides read TGTGCCAGCAGCTCAACCGGGACATCATCCGAGCAGTACTTC.